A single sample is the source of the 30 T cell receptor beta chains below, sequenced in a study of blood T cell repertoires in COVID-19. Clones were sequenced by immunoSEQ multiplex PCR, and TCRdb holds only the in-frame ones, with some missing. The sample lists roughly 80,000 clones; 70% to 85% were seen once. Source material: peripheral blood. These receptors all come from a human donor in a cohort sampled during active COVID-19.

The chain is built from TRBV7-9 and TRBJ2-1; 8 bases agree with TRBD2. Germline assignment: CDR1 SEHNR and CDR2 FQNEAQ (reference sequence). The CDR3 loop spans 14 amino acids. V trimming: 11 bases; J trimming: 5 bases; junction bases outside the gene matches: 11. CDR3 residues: CACHLGGVDNEQFF. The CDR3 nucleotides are TGTGCCTGCCACCTCGGGGGGGTAGACAATGAGCAGTTCTTC.

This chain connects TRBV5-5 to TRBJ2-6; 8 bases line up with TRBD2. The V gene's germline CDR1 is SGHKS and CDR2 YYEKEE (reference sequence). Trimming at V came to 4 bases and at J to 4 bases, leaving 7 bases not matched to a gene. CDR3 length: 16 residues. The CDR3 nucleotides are TGTGCCAGCAGCCCTGGCGGGGGGCCCGGGGCCAACGTCCTGACTTTC. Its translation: CASSPGGGPGANVLTF.

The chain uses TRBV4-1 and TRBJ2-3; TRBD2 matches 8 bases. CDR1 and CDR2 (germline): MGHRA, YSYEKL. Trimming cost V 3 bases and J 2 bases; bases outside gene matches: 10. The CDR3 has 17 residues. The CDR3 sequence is CASSHPSGRGATDTQYF. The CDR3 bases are TGCGCCAGCAGCCATCCCTCCGGGCGGGGGGCCACAGATACGCAGTATTTT.

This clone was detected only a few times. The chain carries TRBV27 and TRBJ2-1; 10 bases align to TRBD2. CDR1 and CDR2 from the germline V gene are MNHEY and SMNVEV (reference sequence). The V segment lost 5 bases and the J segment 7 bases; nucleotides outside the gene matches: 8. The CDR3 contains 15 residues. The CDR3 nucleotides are TGTGCCAGCAGTCGACCCGGGACTAGCGTTAATGAGCAGTTCTTC. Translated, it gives CASSRPGTSVNEQFF.

The CDR3 DNA is TGTGCAAGTCGCTTAGAGAACAGGGGTATCACAGATACGCAGTATTTT. This translates into CASRLENRGITDTQYF. This rearrangement joins TRBV12-2 to TRBJ2-3; the table calls TRBD1, which could not be checked here. TRBV12-2 is noted as a pseudogene. The CDR3 totals 16 residues.

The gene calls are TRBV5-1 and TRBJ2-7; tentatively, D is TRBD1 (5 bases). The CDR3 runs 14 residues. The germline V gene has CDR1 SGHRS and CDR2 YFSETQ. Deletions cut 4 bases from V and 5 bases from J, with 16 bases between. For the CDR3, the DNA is TGCGCCAGCAGCCCTGGACAAAATCGGGACGAGCAGTACTTC. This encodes CASSPGQNRDEQYF.

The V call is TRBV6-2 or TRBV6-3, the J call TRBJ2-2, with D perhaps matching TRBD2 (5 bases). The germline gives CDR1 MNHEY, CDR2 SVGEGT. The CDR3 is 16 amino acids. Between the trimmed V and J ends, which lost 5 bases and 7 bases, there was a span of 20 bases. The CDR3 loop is CASSLGGGRAYGELFF. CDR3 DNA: TGTGCCAGCAGTCTCGGAGGCGGTCGGGCTTACGGGGAGCTGTTTTTT.

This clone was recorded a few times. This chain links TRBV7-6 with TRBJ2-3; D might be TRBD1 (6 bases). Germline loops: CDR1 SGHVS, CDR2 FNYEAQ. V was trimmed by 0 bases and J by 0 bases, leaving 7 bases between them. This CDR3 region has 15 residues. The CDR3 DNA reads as TGTGCCAGCAGCTTAGCGGGGGCTAGCACAGATACGCAGTATTTT. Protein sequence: CASSLAGASTDTQYF.

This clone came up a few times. The CDR3 DNA is TGCGCCAGCAGCTCTAGCGGGCCCGGCCACAATGAGCAGTTCTTC. This gives the protein CASSSSGPGHNEQFF. The chain couples TRBV5-1 to TRBJ2-1; 8 bases map to TRBD2. CDR3 length: 15 residues. Germline CDR1 reads SGHRS; CDR2 reads YFSETQ. V lost 3 bases, J lost 5 bases, and 7 bases stayed unmatched.

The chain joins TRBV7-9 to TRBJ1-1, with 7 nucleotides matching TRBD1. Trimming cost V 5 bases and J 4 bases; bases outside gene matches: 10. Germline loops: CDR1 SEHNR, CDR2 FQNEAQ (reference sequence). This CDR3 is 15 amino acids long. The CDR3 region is CASSDIVQGRTEAFF. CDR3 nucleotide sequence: TGTGCCAGCAGCGACATCGTACAGGGGCGCACTGAAGCTTTCTTT.

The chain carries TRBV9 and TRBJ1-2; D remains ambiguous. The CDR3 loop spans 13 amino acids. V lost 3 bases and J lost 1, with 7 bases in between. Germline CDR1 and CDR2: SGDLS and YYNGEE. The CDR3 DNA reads TGTGCCAGCAGCGCCGGGTTTAACTATGGCTACACCTTC. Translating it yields CASSAGFNYGYTF.

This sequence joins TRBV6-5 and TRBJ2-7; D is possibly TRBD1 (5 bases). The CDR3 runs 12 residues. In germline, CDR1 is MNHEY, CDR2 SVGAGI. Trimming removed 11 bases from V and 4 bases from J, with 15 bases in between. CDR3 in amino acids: CAAQTDLYEQYF. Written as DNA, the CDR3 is TGTGCCGCCCAGACAGATCTTTACGAGCAGTACTTC.

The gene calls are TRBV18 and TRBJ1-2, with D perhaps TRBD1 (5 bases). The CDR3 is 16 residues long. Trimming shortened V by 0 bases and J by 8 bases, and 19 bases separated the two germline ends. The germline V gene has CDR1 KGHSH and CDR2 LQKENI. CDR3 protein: CASSPPPGAGRKGYTF. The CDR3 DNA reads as TGTGCCAGCTCACCACCGCCAGGTGCAGGGAGGAAGGGCTACACCTTC. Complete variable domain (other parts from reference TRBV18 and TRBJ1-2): NAGVMQNPRHLVRRRGQEARLRCSPMKGHSHVYWYRQLPEEGLKFMVYLQKENIIDESGMPKERFSAEFPKEGPSILRIQQVVRGDSAAYFCASSPPPGAGRKGYTFGSGTRLTVV.

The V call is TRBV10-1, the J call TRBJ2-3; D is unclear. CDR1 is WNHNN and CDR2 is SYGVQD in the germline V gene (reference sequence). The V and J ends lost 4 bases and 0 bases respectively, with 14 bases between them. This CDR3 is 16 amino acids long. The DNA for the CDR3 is TGCGCCAGCAGTGCAATTACGAGCCGGAGCACAGATACGCAGTATTTT. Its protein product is CASSAITSRSTDTQYF.

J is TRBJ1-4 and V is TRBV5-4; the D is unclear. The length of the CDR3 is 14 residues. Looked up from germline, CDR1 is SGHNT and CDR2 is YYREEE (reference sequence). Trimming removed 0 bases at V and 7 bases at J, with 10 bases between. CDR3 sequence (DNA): TGTGCCAGCAGCTTGGGTCTCGGAGTTGAAAAACTGTTTTTT. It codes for CASSLGLGVEKLFF.

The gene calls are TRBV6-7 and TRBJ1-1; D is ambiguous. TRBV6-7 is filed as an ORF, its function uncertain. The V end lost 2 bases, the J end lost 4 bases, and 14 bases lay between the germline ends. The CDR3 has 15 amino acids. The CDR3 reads CASSYPRENGTEAFF. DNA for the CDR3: TGTGCCAGCAGTTACCCGAGGGAAAACGGCACTGAAGCTTTCTTT.

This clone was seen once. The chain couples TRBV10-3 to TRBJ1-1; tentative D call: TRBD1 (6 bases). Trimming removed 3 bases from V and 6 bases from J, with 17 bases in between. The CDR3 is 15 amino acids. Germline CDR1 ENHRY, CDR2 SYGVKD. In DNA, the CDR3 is TGTGCCATCAGTGAAGGGACACAGGGCGGCTCTGAAGCTTTCTTT. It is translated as CAISEGTQGGSEAFF.

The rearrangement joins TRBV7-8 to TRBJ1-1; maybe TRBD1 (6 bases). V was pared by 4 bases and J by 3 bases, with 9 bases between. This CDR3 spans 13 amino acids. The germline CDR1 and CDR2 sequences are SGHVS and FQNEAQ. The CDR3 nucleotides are TGTGCCAGCAGCTCCCAGGGGTACACTGAAGCTTTCTTT. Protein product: CASSSQGYTEAFF.

CDR3 coding DNA: TGTGCCAGCAGCTTAGGTAGCGGTTTCCAGTACTTC. Translation gives CASSLGSGFQYF. The chain uses TRBV7-3 and TRBJ2-5; tentative D call: TRBD2 (6 bases). Germline V gene sequence: CDR1 SGHTA, CDR2 FQGTGA. The CDR3 is made up of 12 amino acids. Trimming took off 2 bases at V and 10 bases at J, with 11 bases between the two ends.

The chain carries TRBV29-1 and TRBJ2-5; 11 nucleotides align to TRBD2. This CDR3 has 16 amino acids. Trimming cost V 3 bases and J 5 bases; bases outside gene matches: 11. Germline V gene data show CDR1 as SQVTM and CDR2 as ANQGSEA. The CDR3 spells CSVDGLAGGVGETQYF. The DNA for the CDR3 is TGCAGCGTTGACGGCCTAGCGGGGGGCGTAGGGGAGACCCAGTACTTC.

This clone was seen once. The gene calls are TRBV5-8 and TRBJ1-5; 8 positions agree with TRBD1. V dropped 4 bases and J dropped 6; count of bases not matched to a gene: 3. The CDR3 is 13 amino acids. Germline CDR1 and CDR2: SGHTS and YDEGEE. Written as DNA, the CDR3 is TGTGCCAGCAGCATGGACAGGGTTCAGCCCCAGCATTTT. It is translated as CASSMDRVQPQHF.

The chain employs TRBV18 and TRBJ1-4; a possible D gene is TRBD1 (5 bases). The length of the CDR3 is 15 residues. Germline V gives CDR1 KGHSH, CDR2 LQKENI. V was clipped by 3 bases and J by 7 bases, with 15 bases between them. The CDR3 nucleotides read TGTGCCAGCTCACCCGTCCTGGTTCAGGGTGAAAAACTGTTTTTT. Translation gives CASSPVLVQGEKLFF.

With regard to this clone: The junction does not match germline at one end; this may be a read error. The DNA of the CDR3 is TGTGCCACCAGCAGGAATTTTGGGGACAGGGTTTCCTTT. Its protein product is CATSRNFGDRVSF. The rearrangement links TRBV15 to TRBJ1-6; 9 positions agree with TRBD1. The CDR3 runs to 13 residues. The germline V gene encodes CDR1 LNHNV and CDR2 YYDKDF (reference sequence).

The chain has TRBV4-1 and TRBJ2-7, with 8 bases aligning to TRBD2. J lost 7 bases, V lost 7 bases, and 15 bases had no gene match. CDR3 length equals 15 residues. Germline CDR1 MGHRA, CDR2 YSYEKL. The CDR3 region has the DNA TGCGCCAGCACGGAAACGCGGGGGGCTACCTCGGAGCAGTACTTC. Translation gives CASTETRGATSEQYF.

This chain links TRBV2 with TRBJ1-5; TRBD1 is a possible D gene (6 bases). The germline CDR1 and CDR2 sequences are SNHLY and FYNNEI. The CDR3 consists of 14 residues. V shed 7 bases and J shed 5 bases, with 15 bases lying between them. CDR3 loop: CASKIQGRDQPQHF. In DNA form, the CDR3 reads TGTGCCAGCAAAATACAGGGAAGAGATCAGCCCCAGCATTTT.

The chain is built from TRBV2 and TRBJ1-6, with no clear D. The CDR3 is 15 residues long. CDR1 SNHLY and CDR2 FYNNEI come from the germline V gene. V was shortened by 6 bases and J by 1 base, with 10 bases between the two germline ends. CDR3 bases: TGTGCCAGCAGCACGGGATCATCCTATAATTCACCCCTCCACTTT. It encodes CASSTGSSYNSPLHF.

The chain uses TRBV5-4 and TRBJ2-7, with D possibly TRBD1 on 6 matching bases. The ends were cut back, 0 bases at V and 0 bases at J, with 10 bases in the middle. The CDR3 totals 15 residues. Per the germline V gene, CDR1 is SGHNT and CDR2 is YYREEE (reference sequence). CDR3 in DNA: TGTGCCAGCAGCTTGGCGAGGGGGAGCTCCTACGAGCAGTACTTC. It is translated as CASSLARGSSYEQYF.

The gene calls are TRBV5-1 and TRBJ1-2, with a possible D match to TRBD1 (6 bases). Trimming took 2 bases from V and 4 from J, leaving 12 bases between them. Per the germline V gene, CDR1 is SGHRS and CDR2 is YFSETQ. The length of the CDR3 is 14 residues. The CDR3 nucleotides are TGCGCCAGCAGCTTAAACACAGGGCCCTATGGCTACACCTTC. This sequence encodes CASSLNTGPYGYTF.

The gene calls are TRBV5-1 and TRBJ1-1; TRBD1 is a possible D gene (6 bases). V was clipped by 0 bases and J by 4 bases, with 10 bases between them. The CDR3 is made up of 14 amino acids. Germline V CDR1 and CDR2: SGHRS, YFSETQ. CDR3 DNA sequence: TGCGCCAGCAGCTTGGAGTGGGGGCTCACTGAAGCTTTCTTT. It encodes CASSLEWGLTEAFF.

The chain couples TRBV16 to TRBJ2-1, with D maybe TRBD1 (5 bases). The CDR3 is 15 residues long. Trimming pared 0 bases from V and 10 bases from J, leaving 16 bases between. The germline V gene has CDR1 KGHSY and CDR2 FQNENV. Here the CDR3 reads CASSQSGQGSREQFF. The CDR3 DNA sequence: TGTGCCAGCAGCCAATCGGGCCAGGGCAGCAGGGAGCAGTTCTTC.